This T cell receptor (beta chain) was retrieved from a study of molecular identifiers for immune sequencing clone quantification. Study findings and constraints: Clones above 20 RNA copies held over 97% of effector molecules, under 1% in naive cells.

Naive CD8 T cells were sorted as CD8+CD4-CCR7+CD45RA+. Worth noting for this clonotype: Its target is unknown.

For bulk TCR libraries, previously described methods and listed TCR primers were used. TCRdb itself ran the PCR reads through MiXCR, one entry per CDR3 protein. The sample contains roughly 320,000 distinct CDR3 sequences, around 21% of which appear only once. The CDR3 is 15 amino acids. J gave up 8 bases and V 4 bases, and 10 bases lay outside the gene matches. Per germline, CDR1 PRHDT and CDR2 FYEKMQ (reference sequence). J is TRBJ2-3 and V is TRBV13; 9 bases line up with TRBD2. Sequencing used naive CD8+ T cells from blood, with Jurkat cell RNA spiked in. Sample subset: FACS-sorted CD8+CD4-CCR7+CD45RA+ naive T cells. This TCR was sampled from a human donor in good health. Some libraries in this study had Jurkat cell RNA spiked in. The CDR3 DNA sequence: TGTGCCAGCAGCTCGGGACTAGCCGCTCACGGTACGCAGTATTTT. Residues: CASSSGLAAHGTQYF.